The entry below gives a single TCR beta chain sequence along with its context. Its antigen is undetermined. Trimming cost V 3 bases and J 4 bases, with 13 bases left between them. The germline CDR1 and CDR2 sequences are GTSNPN and SVGIG (reference sequence). CDR3 length: 14 amino acids. Generated by immunoSEQ multiplex PCR, the TCRdb table keeps only in-frame clones and is missing some. The data contain 80,000 to 85,000 clones, approximately 89% of them singletons. The sample belongs to a study of T cell responses to AZD1222 COVID-19 vaccine. Study-wide results and limits: Clonal diversity was possibly underestimated, and white British individuals and females predominated among donors.

This clonotype was sampled from an adult who received the AZD1222 COVID-19 vaccine. This sequence joins TRBV30 and TRBJ1-5, with D unclear. The starting material was peripheral blood, obtained 28 days after the second AZD1222 dose. The CDR3 DNA is TGTGCCTGGAGACACCTACTGGGGAATCAGCCCCAGCATTTT. Residues: CAWRHLLGNQPQHF.